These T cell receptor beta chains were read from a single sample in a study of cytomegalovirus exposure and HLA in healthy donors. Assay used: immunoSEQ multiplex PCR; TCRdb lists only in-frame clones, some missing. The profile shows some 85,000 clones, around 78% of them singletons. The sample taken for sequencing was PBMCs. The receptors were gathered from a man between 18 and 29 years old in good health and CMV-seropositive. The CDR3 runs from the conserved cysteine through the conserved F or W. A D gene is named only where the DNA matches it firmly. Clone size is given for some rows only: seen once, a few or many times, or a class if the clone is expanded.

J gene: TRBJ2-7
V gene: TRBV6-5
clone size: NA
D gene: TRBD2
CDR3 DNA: TGTGCCAGCAGTTCCCTCGAGGGACTAGCGGGCGGCGAGCAGTACTTC
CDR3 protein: CASSSLEGLAGGEQYF

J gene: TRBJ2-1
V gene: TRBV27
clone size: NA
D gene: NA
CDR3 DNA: TGTGCCAGCAGTTTATCGCGGTGGAATTGGGGGAGGCCCTCCTACAATGAGCAGTTCTTC
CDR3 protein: CASSLSRWNWGRPSYNEQFF

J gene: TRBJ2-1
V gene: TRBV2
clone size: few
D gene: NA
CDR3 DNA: TGTGCCAGCAGGGGACTGACGCATGAGCAGTTCTTC
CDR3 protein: CASRGLTHEQFF

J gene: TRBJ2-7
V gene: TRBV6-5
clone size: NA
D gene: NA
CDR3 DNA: TGTGCCAGCAGTGTCGGGACTTTCGAGGAGCAGTACTTC
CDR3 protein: CASSVGTFEEQYF

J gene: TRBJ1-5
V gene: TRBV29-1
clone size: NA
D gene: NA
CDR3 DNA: TGCAGCGTGTCGGGGAAGCCCGATCAGCCCCAGCATTTT
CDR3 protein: CSVSGKPDQPQHF

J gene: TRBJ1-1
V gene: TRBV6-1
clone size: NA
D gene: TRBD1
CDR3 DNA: TGTGCCAGCAAAGAGACAGGGGCGGGAACCCCTTTCTTT
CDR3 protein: CASKETGAGTPFF

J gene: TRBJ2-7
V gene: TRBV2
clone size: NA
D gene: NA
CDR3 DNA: TGTGCCAGCAGTGAGGGGCCGCCAGACTACGAGCAGTACTTC
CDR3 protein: CASSEGPPDYEQYF

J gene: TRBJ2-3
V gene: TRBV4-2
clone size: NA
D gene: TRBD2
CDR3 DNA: TGTGCCAGCAGCCAAGATCGACTAGCGGGGAGCACAGATACGCAGTATTTT
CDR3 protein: CASSQDRLAGSTDTQYF

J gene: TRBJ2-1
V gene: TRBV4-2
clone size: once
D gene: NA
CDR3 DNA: TGTGCCAGCAGCCAAGATAAAAGGAGTGGGGAGGATGAGCAGTTCTTC
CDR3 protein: CASSQDKRSGEDEQFF

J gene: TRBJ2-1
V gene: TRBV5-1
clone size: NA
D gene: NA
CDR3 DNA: TGCGCCAGCAGCTTGACAGAGTACAATGAGCAGTTCTTC
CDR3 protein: CASSLTEYNEQFF

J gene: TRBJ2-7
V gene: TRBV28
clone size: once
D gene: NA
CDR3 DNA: TGTGCCAGCAGTTTCCGACATGGAGGGCAGTACTTC
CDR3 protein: CASSFRHGGQYF

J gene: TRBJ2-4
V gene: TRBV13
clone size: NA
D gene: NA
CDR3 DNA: TGTGCCAGCAGCTTAGGAGGGGTGAACATTCAGTACTTC
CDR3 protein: CASSLGGVNIQYF

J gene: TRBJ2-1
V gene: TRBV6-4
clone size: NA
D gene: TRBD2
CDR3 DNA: TGTGCCAGCAGTGACTCACCTAGCGGGAAGCAGTTCTTC
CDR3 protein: CASSDSPSGKQFF

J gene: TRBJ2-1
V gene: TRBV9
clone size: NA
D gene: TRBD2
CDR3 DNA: TGTGCCAGCAGCGTTCGGACGGGAGGGGGAAAGGAGCAGTTCTTC
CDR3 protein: CASSVRTGGGKEQFF

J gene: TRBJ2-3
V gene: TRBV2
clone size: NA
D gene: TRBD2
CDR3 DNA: TGTGCCAGCAGTGAATTCGAGCGGGAGGAAACTAGCACAGATACGCAGTATTTT
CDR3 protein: CASSEFEREETSTDTQYF

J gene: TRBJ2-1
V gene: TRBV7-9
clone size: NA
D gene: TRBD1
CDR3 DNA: TGTGCCAGCGGGACAGGTATCTACAATGAGCAGTTCTTC
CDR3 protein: CASGTGIYNEQFF

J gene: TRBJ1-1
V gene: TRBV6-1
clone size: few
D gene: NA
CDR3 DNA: TGTGCCAGCAGTGAAGCTTGGGCGGAAGCTTTCTTT
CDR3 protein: CASSEAWAEAFF

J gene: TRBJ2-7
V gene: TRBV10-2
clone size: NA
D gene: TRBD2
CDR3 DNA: TGCGCCAGCAAGGCTAGCGGCAACTACGAGCAGTACTTC
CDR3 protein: CASKASGNYEQYF

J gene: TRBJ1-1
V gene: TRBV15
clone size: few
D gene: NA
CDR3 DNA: TGTGCCACCAGCACAGACAGTAACACTGAAGCTTTCTTT
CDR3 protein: CATSTDSNTEAFF

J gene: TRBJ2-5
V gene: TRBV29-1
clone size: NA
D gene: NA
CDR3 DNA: TGCAGCGTGGGCCCCCGGGGTCAAGAGACCCAGTACTTC
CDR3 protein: CSVGPRGQETQYF

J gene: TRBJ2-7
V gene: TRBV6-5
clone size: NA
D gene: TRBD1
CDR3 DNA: TGTGCCAGCACCTCCTTTAGCGGACAGGGACACGAGCAGTACTTC
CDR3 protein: CASTSFSGQGHEQYF

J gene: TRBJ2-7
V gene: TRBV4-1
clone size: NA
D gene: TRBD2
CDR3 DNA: TGCGCCAGCAGCCAAGAGTTAGCGGGAGGACGAGAGCAGTACTTC
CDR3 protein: CASSQELAGGREQYF

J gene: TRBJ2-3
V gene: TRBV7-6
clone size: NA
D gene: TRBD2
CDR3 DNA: TGTGCCAGCAGCCTTAGCGGGACCAGCACAGATACGCAGTATTTT
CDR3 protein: CASSLSGTSTDTQYF

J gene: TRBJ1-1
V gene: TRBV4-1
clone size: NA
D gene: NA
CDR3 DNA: TGCGCCAGCAGCCAAGGTCAAATTAACACTGAAGCTTTCTTT
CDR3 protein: CASSQGQINTEAFF

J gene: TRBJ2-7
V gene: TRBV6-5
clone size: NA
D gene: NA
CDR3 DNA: TGTGCCAGCAGTCCGGGACACCCACCTAGAGAGCAGTACTTC
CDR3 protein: CASSPGHPPREQYF

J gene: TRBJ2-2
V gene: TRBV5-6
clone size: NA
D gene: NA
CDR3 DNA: TGTGCCAGCAGCCCCGGGGCCGGGGAGCTGTTTTTT
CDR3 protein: CASSPGAGELFF

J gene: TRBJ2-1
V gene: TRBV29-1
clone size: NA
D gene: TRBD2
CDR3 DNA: TGCAGCGTTGAGGGCGGGAGCTCCTACAATGAGCAGTTCTTC
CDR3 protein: CSVEGGSSYNEQFF

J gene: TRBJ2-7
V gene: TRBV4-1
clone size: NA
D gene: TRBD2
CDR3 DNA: TGCGCCAGCAGCCAACAGCTAGCGGTAAGCTCCTACGAGCAGTACTTC
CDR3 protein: CASSQQLAVSSYEQYF

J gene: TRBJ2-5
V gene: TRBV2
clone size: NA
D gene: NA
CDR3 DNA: TGTGCCAGTCTAGACGGGGGAAAGACCCAGTACTTC
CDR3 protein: CASLDGGKTQYF

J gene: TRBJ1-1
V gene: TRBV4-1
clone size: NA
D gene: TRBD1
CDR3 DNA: TGCGCCAGCAGCCAATGGGCTGACAGGGGTGAAGCTTTCTTT
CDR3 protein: CASSQWADRGEAFF

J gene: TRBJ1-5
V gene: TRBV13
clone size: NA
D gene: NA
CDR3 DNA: TGTGCCAGCAGCCGGGTTGGAGGTCAGCCCCAGCATTTT
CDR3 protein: CASSRVGGQPQHF

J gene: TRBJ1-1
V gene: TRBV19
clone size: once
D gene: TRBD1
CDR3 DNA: TGTGCCAGTAGTCCCGGGACAGGGGTCACTGAAGCTTTCTTT
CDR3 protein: CASSPGTGVTEAFF

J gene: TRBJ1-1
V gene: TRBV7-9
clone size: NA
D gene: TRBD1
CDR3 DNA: TGTGCCAGCAGCTTAGTGTCCACGGGACAGAAAGCTTTCTTT
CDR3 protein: CASSLVSTGQKAFF

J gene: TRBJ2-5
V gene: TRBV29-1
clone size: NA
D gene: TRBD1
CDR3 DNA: TGCAGCGTTGACCCGGACAGGGAAGAGACCCAGTACTTC
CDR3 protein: CSVDPDREETQYF

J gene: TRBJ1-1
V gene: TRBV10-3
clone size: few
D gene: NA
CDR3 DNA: TGTGCCATCAGTGAGTCGGGGGGCACTGAAGCTTTCTTT
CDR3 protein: CAISESGGTEAFF

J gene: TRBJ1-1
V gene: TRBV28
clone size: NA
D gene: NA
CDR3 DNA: TGTGCCAGCAGTTTCGTGGGGGCAGGAACTGAAGCTTTCTTT
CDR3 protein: CASSFVGAGTEAFF

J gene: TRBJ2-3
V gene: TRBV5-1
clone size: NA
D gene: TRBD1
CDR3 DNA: TGCGCCAGCAGCGCCGACAGGGGCGTAGTAGGTACGCAGTATTTT
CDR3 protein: CASSADRGVVGTQYF

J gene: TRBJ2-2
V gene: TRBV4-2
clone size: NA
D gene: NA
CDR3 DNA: TGTGCCAGCAGCCCAGCTACAGGCAGGACGAACACCGGGGAGCTGTTTTTT
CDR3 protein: CASSPATGRTNTGELFF

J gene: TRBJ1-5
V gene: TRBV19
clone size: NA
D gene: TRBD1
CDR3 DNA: TGTGCCAGTAGTGTCCAGACAGGGTCTGGCCAGCCCCAGCATTTT
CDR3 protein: CASSVQTGSGQPQHF

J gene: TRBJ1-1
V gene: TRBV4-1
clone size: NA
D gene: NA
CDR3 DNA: TGCGCCAGCAGCCAAGGCCCGCGTGCTTTCTTT
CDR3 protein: CASSQGPRAFF

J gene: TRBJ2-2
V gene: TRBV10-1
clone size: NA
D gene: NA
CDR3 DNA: TGCGCCAGCAGTGAGAGTAGCAGGGCCGGGGAGCTGTTTTTT
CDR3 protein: CASSESSRAGELFF

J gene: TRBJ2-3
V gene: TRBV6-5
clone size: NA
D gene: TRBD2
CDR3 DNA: TGTGCCAGCAGTTACGCCAGCGGGATTAGGACAGATACGCAGTATTTT
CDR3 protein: CASSYASGIRTDTQYF

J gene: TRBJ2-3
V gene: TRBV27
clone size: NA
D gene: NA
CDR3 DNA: TGTGCCAGCAGGCTAACAGCGGCAGATACGCAGTATTTT
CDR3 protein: CASRLTAADTQYF

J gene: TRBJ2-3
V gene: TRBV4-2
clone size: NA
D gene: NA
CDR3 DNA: TGTGCCAGCAGCCAAGATGGGGGGAAGGTAGATACGCAGTATTTT
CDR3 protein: CASSQDGGKVDTQYF

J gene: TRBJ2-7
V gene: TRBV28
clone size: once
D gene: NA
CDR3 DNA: TGTGCCAGCTCCGTGGGGGGAATCTCCTACGAGCAGTACTTC
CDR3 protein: CASSVGGISYEQYF

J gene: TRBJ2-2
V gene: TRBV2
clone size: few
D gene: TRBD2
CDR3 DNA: TGTGCCAGCAGTGCTAGCGGGAGGAACACCGGGGAGCTGTTTTTT
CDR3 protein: CASSASGRNTGELFF

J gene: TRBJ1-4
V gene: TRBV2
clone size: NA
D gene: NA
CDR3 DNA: TGTGCCAGCACCCCGGACTTCGGATCCGAAAAACTGTTTTTT
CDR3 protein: CASTPDFGSEKLFF

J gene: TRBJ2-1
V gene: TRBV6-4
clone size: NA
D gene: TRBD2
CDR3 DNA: TGTGCCAGCAGGCCTAGCGGGGCTCATAGTGAGCAGTTCTTC
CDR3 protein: CASRPSGAHSEQFF

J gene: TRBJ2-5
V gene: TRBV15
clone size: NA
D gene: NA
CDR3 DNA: TGTGCCACCAGCAGAGGGCCAGGGGAAGAGACCCAGTACTTC
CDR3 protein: CATSRGPGEETQYF

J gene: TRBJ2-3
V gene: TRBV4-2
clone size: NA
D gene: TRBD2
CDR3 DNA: TGTGCCAGCAGCCAGGGGGGACTAGCGGGTTTCTTTTTTACAGATACGCAGTATTTT
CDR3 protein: CASSQGGLAGFFFTDTQYF

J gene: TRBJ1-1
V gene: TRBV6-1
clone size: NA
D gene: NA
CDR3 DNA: TGTGCCAGCAGTGTCGAGCTTAACACTGAAGCTTTCTTT
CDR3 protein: CASSVELNTEAFF

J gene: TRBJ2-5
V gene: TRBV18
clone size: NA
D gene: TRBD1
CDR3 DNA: TGTGCCAGCTCACCAGCAGGGACAGCAGAGACCCAGTACTTC
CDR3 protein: CASSPAGTAETQYF

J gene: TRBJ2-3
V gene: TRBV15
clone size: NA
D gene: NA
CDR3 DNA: TGTGCCACCAGCCCCTCCGCCCGGGGCACAGATACGCAGTATTTT
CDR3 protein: CATSPSARGTDTQYF

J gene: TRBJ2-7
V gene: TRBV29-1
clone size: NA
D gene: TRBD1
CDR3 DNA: TGCAGCGTGGGACAGGGGGCAGTCTACGAGCAGTACTTC
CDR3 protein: CSVGQGAVYEQYF

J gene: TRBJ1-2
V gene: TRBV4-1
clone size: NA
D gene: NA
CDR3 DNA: TGCGCCAGCAGCCACGGGTCTAACTATGGCTACACCTTC
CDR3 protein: CASSHGSNYGYTF

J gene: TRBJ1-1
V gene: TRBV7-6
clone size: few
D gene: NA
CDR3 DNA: TGTGCCAGCAGCTTATATGGGGAGGGGAACACTGAAGCTTTCTTT
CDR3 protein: CASSLYGEGNTEAFF

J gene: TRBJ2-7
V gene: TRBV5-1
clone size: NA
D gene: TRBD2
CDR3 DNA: TGCGCCAGCAGCGGCTCCGGGACTAACTCCTACGAGCAGTACTTC
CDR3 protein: CASSGSGTNSYEQYF